This TCR beta chain derives from a study of shared clonotypes between healthy human individuals. Profiling relied on immunoSEQ multiplex PCR, and the TCRdb table lists in-frame clones only, not all of them. The repertoire includes under 700,000 clones, around 96% of them detected once, and approximately 0.12% sits in the top ten. CDR1 is SGHTA and CDR2 is FQGNSA in the germline V gene. The CDR3 sequence is 14 residues long. Deletions cut 10 bases from V and 3 bases from J, with 18 bases between. Remarks on this clone: Its target is not known.

Findings and caveats of the study: Sequencing depth was expected to influence donor clonotype sharing. Donors were few, which limited the genetic and exposure-history diversity represented. Only blood underwent sampling, and tissue repertoires likely differ.

Terminally differentiated effector memory CD45RA+ cells were left out of the naive CD8 fraction, which was CD45RO-negative and positively selected for CCR7. The chain employs TRBV7-2 and TRBJ1-2; possibly TRBD1 for D (6 bases). What was sequenced was naive CD8+ T cells sorted from blood. The TCR sequence derives from a woman aged 25 to 39 in good health. The CDR3 bases are TGTGCCACCAAAGAACGGGGGGCCTACTATGGCTACACCTTC. Protein: CATKERGAYYGYTF.